One sample yielded the 17 T cell receptor beta chains listed below, sequenced in a study of cytomegalovirus exposure and HLA in healthy donors. PCR employed 60 Vbeta and 13 Jbeta primers. This table comes from immunoSEQ multiplex PCR, and its TCRdb copy is limited to in-frame clones, with some not included. Here the sample spans 100,000 or so clones, 60% to 75% being singletons. The specimen was PBMCs. All receptors come from a man in his fifties or sixties in good health and CMV-seronegative.

CDR3 protein: CASSEFGLTGFNEKLFF. CDR3 in DNA: TGTGCCAGCAGTGAATTTGGATTGACAGGGTTTAATGAAAAACTGTTTTTT. The chain couples TRBV25-1 to TRBJ1-4; 7 positions match TRBD1. The CDR3 consists of 17 residues. Germline V gene data show CDR1 as MGHDK and CDR2 as SYGVNS. V was pared by 1 base and J by 4 bases, with 9 bases of the junction left unmatched.

The chain carries TRBV6-5 and TRBJ1-1, with D tentatively TRBD1 (5 bases). The CDR3 is made up of 15 amino acids. Germline values: CDR1 MNHEY, CDR2 SVGAGI. V lost 8 bases and J lost 4, with 20 bases in between. In DNA, the CDR3 is TGTGCCAGCCTACCGGTTTTGGGGCTCACCACTGAAGCTTTCTTT. It encodes CASLPVLGLTTEAFF.

The rearrangement uses TRBV2 and TRBJ1-5; TRBD1 agrees at 12 bases. CDR3 length: 16 residues. The junction had 10 bases not matched to a gene; V was cut back by 5 bases and J by 8 bases. Per the germline V gene, CDR1 is SNHLY and CDR2 is FYNNEI. CDR3 nucleotide sequence: TGTGCCAGCAGTAAAGGGACAGGGGGCACGGCGGAGCCCCAGCATTTT. This encodes CASSKGTGGTAEPQHF.

For this clone: Because it lacks the conserved phenylalanine or tryptophan at the end, this CDR3 is likely a read error. Because the CDR3's place on the DNA is in doubt, the DNA is left out and the CDR3 is given as listed by TCRdb. This chain uses TRBV30 with TRBJ2-3; whether TRBD2, the table's D call, matches the DNA was not checked. Germline lookup yields CDR1 GTSNPN and CDR2 SVGIG (reference sequence). The CDR3 spans 12 residues, counting both ends. The chain's CDR3 is CAWSVQGASGRY.

V usage is TRBV7-2 and J usage is TRBJ2-1, with a weak D call TRBD2 (5 bases). V gave up 1 base and J gave up 9 bases, with 13 bases separating them. The germline V gene encodes CDR1 SGHTA and CDR2 FQGNSA. The CDR3 contains 14 residues. DNA for the CDR3: TGTGCCAGCAGCTTAGGGTTTGGAGGCGGTGAGCAGTTCTTC. Its translation: CASSLGFGGGEQFF.

This clone has only a few counts. The chain couples TRBV2 to TRBJ1-1; a weak D match, TRBD1 (6 bases). The CDR3 runs to 12 residues. Germline V gives CDR1 SNHLY, CDR2 FYNNEI. V lost 5 bases and J lost 8, with 12 bases in between. This chain's CDR3 is CASSFRGEEAFF. In nucleotides, the CDR3 is TGTGCCAGCAGTTTCAGGGGTGAGGAAGCTTTCTTT.

CDR3 loop: CASSLSPAGGTGELFF. Here the CDR3 DNA reads TGCGCCAGCAGCCTCTCTCCAGCGGGGGGCACCGGGGAGCTGTTTTTT. V usage is TRBV5-1 and J usage is TRBJ2-2; 9 bases align to TRBD2. Germline CDR1 and CDR2: SGHRS and YFSETQ. Trimming removed 4 bases from V and 4 bases from J; junction bases left unmatched: 8. The CDR3 loop spans 16 amino acids.

The V gene is TRBV7-3, the J gene TRBJ2-3; D not resolved. Germline V gives CDR1 SGHTA, CDR2 FQGTGA. The CDR3 runs 14 residues. Trimming removed 5 bases at V and 0 bases at J, with 9 bases between. In nucleotides, the CDR3 is TGTGCCAGCAGCGAGCGAAAAAGCACAGATACGCAGTATTTT. Translated, it gives CASSERKSTDTQYF.

This chain links TRBV19 with TRBJ2-1, with a tentative D call TRBD2 (5 bases). The V end lost 2 bases, the J end lost 9 bases, and 14 bases lay between the germline ends. The CDR3 has 14 amino acids. Germline CDR1 and CDR2: LNHDA and SQIVND (reference sequence). The CDR3 DNA sequence: TGTGCCAGTAGTATAAGAGGGAGTCGGGGTGAGCAGTTCTTC. It translates to CASSIRGSRGEQFF. The variable domain in full, with the rest retrieved from reference TRBV19 and TRBJ2-1, is DGGITQSPKYLFRKEGQNVTLSCEQNLNHDAMYWYRQDPGQGLRLIYYSQIVNDFQKGDIAEGYSVSREKKESFPLTVTSAQKNPTAFYLCASSIRGSRGEQFFGPGTRLTVL.

This clone has more than one count but fewer than ten. The rearrangement uses TRBV7-2 and TRBJ2-6; D is ambiguous. The CDR3 spans 15 residues. With 7 bases removed from V and 0 bases from J, the gap between germline ends came to 10 bases. Germline V gene data show CDR1 as SGHTA and CDR2 as FQGNSA. CDR3 nucleotides: TGTGCCAGCACCCCGGGTAGCTCTGGGGCCAACGTCCTGACTTTC. Protein product: CASTPGSSGANVLTF.

The chain employs TRBV6-1 and TRBJ2-2; tentatively, D is TRBD2 (6 bases). The V end was cut by 4 bases, the J end by 8 bases, with 14 bases between. CDR3 length: 14 amino acids. CDR1 and CDR2 (germline): MNHNS, SASEGT. The CDR3: CASSVQRRGGELFF. The CDR3 DNA sequence: TGTGCCAGCAGTGTCCAGCGGAGGGGAGGGGAGCTGTTTTTT.

The rearrangement uses TRBV7-2 and TRBJ2-7, with 8 nucleotides matching TRBD1. The V segment lost 1 base and the J segment 3 bases; nucleotides outside the gene matches: 5. The germline V gene encodes CDR1 SGHTA and CDR2 FQGNSA. This CDR3 is built from 15 residues. This CDR3 reads CASSLGTGGYYEQYF. In nucleotides, the CDR3 is TGTGCCAGCAGCTTAGGCACAGGGGGATACTACGAGCAGTACTTC.

V gene TRBV7-2 combines with J gene TRBJ1-2; D unclear. Germline CDR1 is SGHTA and CDR2 is FQGNSA. V lost 5 bases to trimming and J lost 2 bases, with 12 bases between them. The CDR3 loop spans 14 amino acids. CDR3 in DNA: TGTGCCAGCAGCCGAGCAGGAGGGAACTATGGCTACACCTTC. It encodes CASSRAGGNYGYTF.

This chain joins TRBV6-1 and TRBJ2-7; tentatively, D is TRBD2 (7 bases). The length of the CDR3 is 14 residues. Per the germline V gene, CDR1 is MNHNS and CDR2 is SASEGT. With 6 bases removed from V and 4 bases from J, the gap between germline ends came to 16 bases. CDR3 region: CASRVGGGTYEQYF. The DNA of the CDR3 is TGTGCCAGCAGGGTGGGAGGGGGAACGTACGAGCAGTACTTC.

The chain couples TRBV2 to TRBJ1-4, with TRBD1 matching 10 bases. J gave up 4 bases and V 3 bases, and 5 bases lay outside the gene matches. Germline V CDR1 and CDR2: SNHLY, FYNNEI. The length of the CDR3 is 16 residues. The CDR3 is CASSEDRGKFNEKLFF. CDR3 DNA sequence: TGTGCCAGCAGTGAGGACAGGGGGAAGTTTAATGAAAAACTGTTTTTT.

The chain couples TRBV19 to TRBJ2-1, with 9 positions matching TRBD2. There are 14 residues in the CDR3. From germline, CDR1 is LNHDA and CDR2 SQIVND (reference sequence). V trimming: 6 bases; J trimming: 6 bases; junction bases outside the gene matches: 6. This CDR3 reads CASRGREGGNEQFF. The CDR3 DNA reads TGTGCCAGTAGAGGGCGGGAGGGCGGCAATGAGCAGTTCTTC.

Of note for this clone: One junction end disagrees with the germline gene, perhaps due to a read error. The chain combines TRBV7-9 with TRBJ2-7; D perhaps matches TRBD2 (5 bases). The germline V gene has CDR1 SEHNR and CDR2 FQNEAQ (reference sequence). CDR3 length: 11 amino acids. The CDR3 protein is CASSQDGITEF. For the CDR3, the DNA is TGTGCCAGCAGCCAGGACGGGATTACGGAATTC.